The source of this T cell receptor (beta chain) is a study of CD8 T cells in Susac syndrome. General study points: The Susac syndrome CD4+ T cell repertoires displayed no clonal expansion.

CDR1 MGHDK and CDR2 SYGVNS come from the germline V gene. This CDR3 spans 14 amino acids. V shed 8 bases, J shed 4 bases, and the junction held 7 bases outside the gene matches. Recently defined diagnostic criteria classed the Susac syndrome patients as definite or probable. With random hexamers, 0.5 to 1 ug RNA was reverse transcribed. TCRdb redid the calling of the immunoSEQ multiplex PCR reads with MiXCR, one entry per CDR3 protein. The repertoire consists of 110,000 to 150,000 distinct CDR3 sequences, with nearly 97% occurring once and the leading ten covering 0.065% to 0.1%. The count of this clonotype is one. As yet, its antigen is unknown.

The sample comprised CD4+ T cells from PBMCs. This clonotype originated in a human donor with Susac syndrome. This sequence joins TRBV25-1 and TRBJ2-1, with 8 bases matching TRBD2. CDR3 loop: CASCSSGRYNEQFF. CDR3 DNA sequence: TGTGCCAGCTGTTCTAGCGGGCGATACAATGAGCAGTTCTTC.